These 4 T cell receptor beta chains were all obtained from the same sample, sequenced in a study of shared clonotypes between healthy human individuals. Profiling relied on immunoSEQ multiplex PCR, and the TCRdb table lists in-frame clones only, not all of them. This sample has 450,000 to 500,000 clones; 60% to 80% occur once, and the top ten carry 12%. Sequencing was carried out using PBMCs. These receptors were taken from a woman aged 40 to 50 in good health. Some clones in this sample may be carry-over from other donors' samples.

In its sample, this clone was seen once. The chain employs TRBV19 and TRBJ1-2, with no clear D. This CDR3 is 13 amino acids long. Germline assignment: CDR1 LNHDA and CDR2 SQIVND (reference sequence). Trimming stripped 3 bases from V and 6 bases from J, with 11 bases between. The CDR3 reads CASSIKTSHGYTF. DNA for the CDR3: TGTGCCAGTAGTATTAAAACTTCGCATGGCTACACCTTC.

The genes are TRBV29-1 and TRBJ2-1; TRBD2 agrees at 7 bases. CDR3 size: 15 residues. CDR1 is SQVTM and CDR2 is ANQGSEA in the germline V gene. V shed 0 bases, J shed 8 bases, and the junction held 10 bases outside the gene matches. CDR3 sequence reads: CSVEDQEGGPYEQFF. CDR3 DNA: TGCAGCGTTGAAGATCAAGAGGGAGGGCCCTATGAGCAGTTCTTC.

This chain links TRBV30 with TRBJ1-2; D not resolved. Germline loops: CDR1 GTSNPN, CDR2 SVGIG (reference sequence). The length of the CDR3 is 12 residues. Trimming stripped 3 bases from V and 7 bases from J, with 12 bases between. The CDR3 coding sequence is TGTGCCTGGAGAGCTGGGGTCGGTGGCTACACCTTC. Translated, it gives CAWRAGVGGYTF.

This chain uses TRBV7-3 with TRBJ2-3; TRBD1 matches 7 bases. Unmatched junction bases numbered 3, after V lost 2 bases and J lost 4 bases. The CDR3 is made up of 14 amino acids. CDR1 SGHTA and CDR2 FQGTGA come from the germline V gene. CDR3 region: CASSLEQGADTQYF. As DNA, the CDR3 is TGTGCCAGCAGCTTAGAGCAGGGGGCAGATACGCAGTATTTT.